One and the same sample provided the 8 T cell receptor beta chains below, sequenced in a study of blood T cell repertoires in COVID-19. Profiling relied on immunoSEQ multiplex PCR, and the TCRdb table lists in-frame clones only, not all of them. The table lists roughly 300,000 clones, approximately 81% of them singletons. Source material: peripheral blood. Receptors originate from a woman between 55 and 75 years old with active or convalescent COVID-19.

The chain joins TRBV19 to TRBJ1-3; possible D gene TRBD1, 5 bases. The CDR3 totals 17 residues. Trimming cost V 5 bases and J 0 bases, with 17 bases left between them. Germline V CDR1 and CDR2: LNHDA, SQIVND (reference sequence). CDR3 sequence: CASSPLGDLSSGNTIYF. The CDR3 nucleotides are TGTGCCAGTAGTCCCCTCGGGGACTTGAGCTCTGGAAACACCATATATTTT.

The rearrangement joins TRBV9 to TRBJ1-6; maybe TRBD1 (5 bases). The V end was cut by 2 bases, the J end by 7 bases, with 13 bases between. This CDR3 region has 15 residues. Germline-derived CDR1 and CDR2 are SGDLS and YYNGEE. The CDR3 loop reads CASSVSGGNNSPLHF. The CDR3 DNA sequence: TGTGCCAGCAGCGTCTCGGGGGGTAACAATTCACCCCTCCACTTT.

This chain uses TRBV5-1 with TRBJ2-1; TRBD2 agrees at 11 bases. Germline V gene sequence: CDR1 SGHRS, CDR2 YFSETQ. With V trimmed by 4 bases and J by 2 bases, 2 bases remained unmatched. The CDR3 covers 15 residues. The CDR3 is CASSPTSGAYNEQFF. CDR3 sequence (DNA): TGCGCCAGCAGCCCGACTAGCGGGGCCTACAATGAGCAGTTCTTC.

This rearrangement joins TRBV12-3 or TRBV12-4 to TRBJ1-4; 8 nucleotides align to TRBD1. This CDR3 is 12 amino acids long. V lost 7 bases to trimming and J lost 6 bases; unmatched junction nucleotides: 1. CDR3 DNA sequence: TGTGCCAGCACAGGGGGCGATGAAAAACTGTTTTTT. Protein product: CASTGGDEKLFF.

This clone was seen more than once but under ten times. Distinct nucleotide sequences in the sample also encode this CDR3. The gene calls are TRBV6-5 and TRBJ1-1; D unresolved. This CDR3 region has 13 residues. Trimming took 2 bases from V and 3 from J, leaving 7 bases between them. CDR1 is MNHEY and CDR2 is SVGAGI in the germline V gene. The CDR3 DNA sequence: TGTGCCAGCAGTTACCGAGGCGACACTGAAGCTTTCTTT. It specifies CASSYRGDTEAFF.

This clone came up once. The chain recombines TRBV6-5 with TRBJ1-3, with a tentative D call TRBD1 (5 bases). The CDR3 is 13 amino acids. Germline V gene data show CDR1 as MNHEY and CDR2 as SVGAGI. Trimming shortened V by 6 bases and J by 4 bases, and 10 bases separated the two germline ends. The CDR3 is CASRGRHGNTIYF. The DNA for the CDR3 is TGTGCCAGCAGGGGGCGTCACGGAAACACCATATATTTT.

The gene calls are TRBV27 and TRBJ1-5; D possibly corresponds to TRBD1 (5 bases). The CDR3 runs to 15 residues. V shed 0 bases and J shed 6 bases, with 12 bases lying between them. Germline values: CDR1 MNHEY, CDR2 SMNVEV (reference sequence). CDR3 coding DNA: TGTGCCAGCAGTTTATCGGGGGGGATAGGTCAGCCCCAGCATTTT. Translated, it gives CASSLSGGIGQPQHF.

This chain joins TRBV7-2 and TRBJ1-2; unclear D gene. This CDR3 is built from 13 residues. Looked up from germline, CDR1 is SGHTA and CDR2 is FQGNSA. The V and J ends lost 2 bases and 3 bases respectively, with 7 bases between them. The CDR3, as DNA: TGTGCCAGCAGCTTAAACCGGGACTATGGCTACACCTTC. Protein: CASSLNRDYGYTF.